Listed below are T cell receptor beta chains from one sample, sequenced in a study of T cells in Graves' hyperthyroidism and ophthalmopathy. Each CDR3 protein gets one entry after TCRdb re-called the multiplex PCR reads with MiXCR. The sample includes about 720,000 distinct CDR3 sequences, 15% to 20% of them seen just once. Material for sequencing was blood. The receptors were sampled from a man younger than 30 with Graves' hyperthyroidism. Each CDR3 is given with its conserved first and last residue. A D gene is named only where the DNA matches it firmly. Size is stated for part of the rows, as once, few or many counts, or as a class when the clone is expanded.

size: .
V: TRBV20-1
J: TRBJ1-4
D: .
CDR3: CSARDPDEKLFF
DNA: TGCAGTGCTAGAGATCCGGACGAAAAACTGTTTTTT

size: few
V: TRBV11-3
J: TRBJ1-2
D: .
CDR3: CASSFQGEGYTF
DNA: TGTGCCAGCAGCTTTCAGGGAGAAGGCTACACCTTC

size: .
V: TRBV29-1
J: TRBJ2-1
D: .
CDR3: CSVGRVSEQFF
DNA: TGCAGCGTTGGGAGGGTCAGTGAGCAGTTCTTC

size: .
V: TRBV9
J: TRBJ1-1
D: .
CDR3: CASSPRQKTVRTEAFF
DNA: TGTGCCAGCAGCCCTCGACAGAAAACGGTGCGAACTGAAGCTTTCTTT

size: few
V: TRBV10-3
J: TRBJ2-7
D: TRBD1
CDR3: CAIRERTGYEQYF
DNA: TGTGCCATCAGGGAGCGGACAGGCTACGAGCAGTACTTC

size: many
V: TRBV11-3
J: TRBJ1-1
D: .
CDR3: CASSWTLVTEAFF
DNA: TGTGCCAGCAGCTGGACCCTGGTGACTGAAGCTTTCTTT

size: few
V: TRBV9
J: TRBJ2-3
D: .
CDR3: CASSVATSTDTQYF
DNA: TGTGCCAGCAGCGTAGCGACTAGCACAGATACGCAGTATTTT

size: few
V: TRBV19
J: TRBJ2-6
D: .
CDR3: CASSSKDSGANVLTF
DNA: TGTGCCAGTAGTTCGAAGGACTCTGGGGCCAACGTCCTGACTTTC

size: many
V: TRBV30
J: TRBJ2-3
D: TRBD2
CDR3: CAWRKLGAGVISTDTQYF
DNA: TGTGCCTGGAGGAAGTTAGGGGCGGGAGTAATCAGTACAGATACGCAGTATTTT

size: few
V: TRBV6-5
J: TRBJ2-7
D: TRBD2
CDR3: CASSYSPGGGSYEQYF
DNA: TGTGCCAGCAGTTACTCTCCGGGAGGGGGATCCTACGAGCAGTACTTC

size: many
V: TRBV28
J: TRBJ2-7
D: TRBD1
CDR3: CASSATTGGAFNEQYF
DNA: TGTGCCAGCAGTGCGACCACAGGGGGCGCGTTTAACGAGCAGTACTTC

size: many
V: TRBV7-3
J: TRBJ1-2
D: .
CDR3: CASSLTPGGGYGYTF
DNA: TGTGCCAGCAGCTTAACCCCGGGAGGGGGATATGGCTACACCTTC

size: few
V: TRBV4-1
J: TRBJ2-1
D: .
CDR3: CASSRTQGQYNEQFF
DNA: TGCGCCAGCAGCCGAACCCAAGGCCAGTACAATGAGCAGTTCTTC

size: many
V: TRBV27
J: TRBJ2-1
D: .
CDR3: CASSFTGSINEQFF
DNA: TGTGCCAGCAGTTTTACCGGGAGTATCAATGAGCAGTTCTTC

size: few
V: TRBV20-1
J: TRBJ2-1
D: TRBD2
CDR3: CSASPASGSWNEQFF
DNA: TGCAGTGCTAGTCCGGCTAGCGGGAGTTGGAATGAGCAGTTCTTC

size: .
V: TRBV28
J: TRBJ2-5
D: .
CDR3: CATVQVPGETQYF
DNA: TGTGCCACGGTACAGGTCCCCGGGGAGACCCAGTACTTC

size: many
V: TRBV28
J: TRBJ2-1
D: .
CDR3: CASSLSGHNEQFF
DNA: TGTGCCAGCAGTTTATCGGGGCACAATGAGCAGTTCTTC

size: .
V: TRBV4-3
J: TRBJ2-2
D: TRBD1
CDR3: CASSRIPGQGTGELFF
DNA: TGCGCCAGCAGCCGAATACCGGGACAGGGGACCGGGGAGCTGTTTTTT

size: many
V: TRBV28
J: TRBJ2-5
D: TRBD2
CDR3: CASSLYGTSGKETQYF
DNA: TGTGCCAGCAGTTTATATGGGACTAGCGGGAAAGAGACCCAGTACTTC

size: few
V: TRBV27
J: TRBJ2-7
D: .
CDR3: CASSFGAVYEQYF
DNA: TGTGCCAGCAGTTTCGGCGCGGTCTACGAGCAGTACTTC

size: many
V: TRBV18
J: TRBJ2-7
D: .
CDR3: CASSPETVGTRGYEQYF
DNA: TGTGCCAGCTCGCCCGAGACTGTCGGGACCCGAGGGTACGAGCAGTACTTC

size: many
V: TRBV27
J: TRBJ2-1
D: .
CDR3: CASSSSASYNEQFF
DNA: TGTGCCAGCAGTTCCTCAGCCTCCTACAATGAGCAGTTCTTC

size: .
V: TRBV6-1
J: TRBJ1-4
D: .
CDR3: CASIAGQQEQEKLFF
DNA: TGTGCCAGCATCGCCGGACAGCAAGAACAGGAAAAACTGTTTTTT

size: many
V: TRBV7-3
J: TRBJ2-1
D: .
CDR3: CASSLMVQGNDEQFF
DNA: TGTGCCAGCAGCTTAATGGTTCAGGGAAATGATGAGCAGTTCTTC

size: many
V: TRBV12-3/TRBV12-4
J: TRBJ2-7
D: .
CDR3: CASSLSQVYYEQYF
DNA: TGTGCCAGCAGTTTATCCCAGGTTTACTACGAGCAGTACTTC

size: few
V: TRBV12-3/TRBV12-4
J: TRBJ1-1
D: .
CDR3: CASSLVTGNTEAFF
DNA: TGTGCCAGCAGTTTAGTGACGGGTAACACTGAAGCTTTCTTT

size: many
V: TRBV11-2
J: TRBJ2-3
D: TRBD2
CDR3: CASSSLGLAGGDTQYF
DNA: TGTGCCAGCAGCTCACTTGGACTAGCGGGAGGAGATACGCAGTATTTT

size: .
V: TRBV11-3
J: TRBJ2-5
D: .
CDR3: CASSLDQPGQETQYF
DNA: TGTGCCAGCAGCTTAGATCAGCCAGGGCAAGAGACCCAGTACTTC

size: .
V: TRBV12-5
J: TRBJ2-5
D: .
CDR3: CASGLGHQETQYF
DNA: TGTGCTAGTGGTCTGGGCCATCAAGAGACCCAGTACTTC

size: .
V: TRBV7-8
J: TRBJ1-2
D: .
CDR3: CASSPSRGDRGGYTF
DNA: TGTGCCAGCAGCCCCTCCCGGGGGGATCGGGGTGGCTACACCTTC

size: .
V: TRBV14
J: TRBJ2-2
D: .
CDR3: CASSQESAGELFF
DNA: TGTGCCAGCAGCCAAGAAAGCGCCGGGGAGCTGTTTTTT

size: many
V: TRBV7-3
J: TRBJ2-3
D: TRBD2
CDR3: CASSPGLAGGDTQYF
DNA: TGTGCCAGCAGCCCGGGACTAGCGGGAGGTGATACGCAGTATTTT

size: many
V: TRBV24-1
J: TRBJ2-2
D: .
CDR3: CATSDLQIDTGELFF
DNA: TGTGCCACCAGTGATTTGCAAATCGACACCGGGGAGCTGTTTTTT

size: many
V: TRBV24-1
J: TRBJ2-7
D: .
CDR3: CATRTPPGRRRYEQYF
DNA: TGTGCCACCCGCACACCCCCGGGACGGCGCCGCTACGAGCAGTACTTC

size: .
V: TRBV29-1
J: TRBJ1-2
D: .
CDR3: CSVDGWESYGYTF
DNA: TGCAGCGTTGATGGCTGGGAGAGCTATGGCTACACCTTC

size: few
V: TRBV4-1
J: TRBJ2-1
D: TRBD2
CDR3: CASSQRLAGHNEQFF
DNA: TGCGCCAGCAGCCAAAGGCTAGCGGGACACAATGAGCAGTTCTTC

size: .
V: TRBV4-2
J: TRBJ2-4
D: TRBD1
CDR3: CASSPTGGWTKNIQYF
DNA: TGTGCCAGCAGCCCGACAGGGGGCTGGACCAAAAACATTCAGTACTTC

size: many
V: TRBV12-3/TRBV12-4
J: TRBJ1-4
D: .
CDR3: CASSLGGFGEKLFF
DNA: TGTGCCAGCAGTTTAGGGGGGTTCGGCGAAAAACTGTTTTTT

size: many
V: TRBV6-2/TRBV6-3
J: TRBJ2-7
D: .
CDR3: CASGGGLTTYEQYF
DNA: TGTGCCAGCGGGGGGGGCCTTACCACCTACGAGCAGTACTTC

size: .
V: TRBV20-1
J: TRBJ2-7
D: .
CDR3: CSASLTVYEQYF
DNA: TGCAGTGCTAGCCTGACAGTCTACGAGCAGTACTTC

size: .
V: TRBV7-9
J: TRBJ2-7
D: .
CDR3: CASSPPDHIIEQYF
DNA: TGTGCCAGCAGCCCGCCAGACCACATCATCGAGCAGTACTTC

size: many
V: TRBV12-3/TRBV12-4
J: TRBJ2-4
D: .
CDR3: CASSSPGGSKNIQYF
DNA: TGTGCCAGCAGTTCGCCCGGGGGATCGAAAAACATTCAGTACTTC

size: few
V: TRBV20-1
J: TRBJ1-2
D: .
CDR3: CSASPPGDEYGYTF
DNA: TGCAGTGCTAGTCCCCCAGGGGATGAATATGGCTACACCTTC

size: many
V: TRBV12-3/TRBV12-4
J: TRBJ2-1
D: TRBD2
CDR3: CASSLAAGVRNEQFF
DNA: TGTGCCAGCAGTTTGGCGGCGGGAGTAAGGAATGAGCAGTTCTTC